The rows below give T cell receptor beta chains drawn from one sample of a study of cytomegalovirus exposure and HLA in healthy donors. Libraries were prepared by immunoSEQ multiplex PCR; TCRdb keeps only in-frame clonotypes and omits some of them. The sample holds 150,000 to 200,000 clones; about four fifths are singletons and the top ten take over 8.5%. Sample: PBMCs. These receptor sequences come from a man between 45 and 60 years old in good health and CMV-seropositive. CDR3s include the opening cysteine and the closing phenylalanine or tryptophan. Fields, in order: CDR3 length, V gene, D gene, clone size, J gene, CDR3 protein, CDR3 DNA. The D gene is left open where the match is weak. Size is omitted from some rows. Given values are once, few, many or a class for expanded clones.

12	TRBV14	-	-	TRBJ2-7	CASSQESIEQYF	TGTGCCAGCAGCCAAGAGAGTATAGAGCAGTACTTC
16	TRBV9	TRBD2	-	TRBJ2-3	CASSFLTSGVADTQYF	TGTGCCAGCAGCTTTCTTACTAGCGGGGTAGCAGATACGCAGTATTTT
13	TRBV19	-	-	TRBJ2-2	CATSWGDTGELFF	TGTGCCACCTCCTGGGGGGACACCGGGGAGCTGTTTTTT
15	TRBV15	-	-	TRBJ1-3	CATSRVAGQGNTIYF	TGTGCCACCAGCAGAGTGGCAGGCCAGGGAAACACCATATATTTT
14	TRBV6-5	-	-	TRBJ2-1	CASSPAGNWGEQFF	TGTGCCAGCAGCCCAGCGGGCAACTGGGGTGAGCAGTTCTTC
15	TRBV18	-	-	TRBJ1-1	CASSPLSGGSTEAFF	TGTGCCAGCTCACCACTATCCGGGGGGAGTACTGAAGCTTTCTTT
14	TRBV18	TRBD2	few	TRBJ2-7	CASSLSSGTYEQYF	TGTGCCAGCTCATTGTCTAGCGGGACCTACGAGCAGTACTTC
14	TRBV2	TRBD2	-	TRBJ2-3	CASSEPSGDDTQYF	TGTGCCAGCAGTGAACCGAGCGGGGACGATACGCAGTATTTT
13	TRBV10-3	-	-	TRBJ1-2	CAISSGWNYGYTF	TGTGCCATCAGTTCAGGTTGGAACTATGGCTACACCTTC
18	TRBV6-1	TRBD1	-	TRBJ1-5	CASSAGGTGIRSNQPQHF	TGTGCCAGCAGTGCAGGCGGGACAGGGATTCGTAGCAATCAGCCCCAGCATTTT
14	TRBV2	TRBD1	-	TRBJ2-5	CASSVDRGRETQYF	TGTGCCAGCAGTGTCGACAGGGGTAGGGAGACCCAGTACTTC
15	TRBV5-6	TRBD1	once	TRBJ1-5	CASSVGDRGDQPQHF	TGTGCCAGCAGCGTGGGGGACAGAGGAGATCAGCCCCAGCATTTT
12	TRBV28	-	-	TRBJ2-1	CASSSRRNEQFF	TGTGCCAGCAGTAGCAGGAGGAATGAGCAGTTCTTC
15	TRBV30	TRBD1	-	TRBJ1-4	CAWRTQGATNEKLFF	TGTGCCTGGAGGACCCAGGGGGCAACTAATGAAAAACTGTTTTTT
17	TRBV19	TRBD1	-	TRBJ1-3	CASTIRTGRSSGNTIYF	TGTGCCAGTACTATTCGGACAGGGAGAAGCTCTGGAAACACCATATATTTT
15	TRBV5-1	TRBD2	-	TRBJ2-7	CASSLEASGSYEQYF	TGCGCCAGCAGCTTGGAGGCTAGCGGGTCCTACGAGCAGTACTTC
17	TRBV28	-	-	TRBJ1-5	CASTVTGSLYSNQPQHF	TGTGCCAGCACCGTGACAGGTTCACTGTATAGCAATCAGCCCCAGCATTTT
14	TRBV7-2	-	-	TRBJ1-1	CASSYGFLNTEAFF	TGTGCCAGCAGCTACGGGTTCCTGAACACTGAAGCTTTCTTT
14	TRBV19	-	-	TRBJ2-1	CASRDGLTYNEQFF	TGTGCCAGTAGAGATGGACTGACTTACAATGAGCAGTTCTTC
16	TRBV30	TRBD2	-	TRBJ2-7	CAWSHGSSGSSYEQYF	TGTGCCTGGAGCCATGGGTCGAGCGGGAGCTCCTACGAGCAGTACTTC
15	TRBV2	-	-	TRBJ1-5	CASSQLLGGDQPQHF	TGTGCCAGCAGCCAATTATTAGGAGGGGATCAGCCCCAGCATTTT
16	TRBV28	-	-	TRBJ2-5	CASSLFRGQLQETQYF	TGTGCCAGCAGTTTATTCCGCGGGCAGCTCCAAGAGACCCAGTACTTC
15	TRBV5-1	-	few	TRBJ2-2	CASSLGLLDTGELFF	TGCGCCAGCAGCCTCGGACTACTCGACACCGGGGAGCTGTTTTTT
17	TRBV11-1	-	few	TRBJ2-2	CASSFETGRITTGELFF	TGTGCCAGCAGCTTCGAGACAGGGAGGATTACCACCGGGGAGCTGTTTTTT
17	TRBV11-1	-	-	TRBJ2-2	CASRRGGGAYNTGELFF	TGTGCCAGCAGGAGAGGAGGGGGCGCCTATAACACCGGGGAGCTGTTTTTT
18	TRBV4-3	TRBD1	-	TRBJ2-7	CASSQDLGFGTAIYEQYF	TGCGCCAGCAGCCAAGATTTGGGCTTCGGGACAGCGATCTACGAGCAGTACTTC
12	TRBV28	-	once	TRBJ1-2	CASSTGLAGYTF	TGTGCCAGCAGTACAGGGTTGGCTGGCTACACCTTC
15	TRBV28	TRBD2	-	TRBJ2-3	CASNRMVAGSDTQYF	TGTGCCAGCAACCGAATGGTAGCGGGGTCAGATACGCAGTATTTT
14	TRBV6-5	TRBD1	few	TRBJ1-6	CASRKTGRNSPLHF	TGTGCCAGCAGAAAGACAGGGCGCAATTCACCCCTCCACTTT
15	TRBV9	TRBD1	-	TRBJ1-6	CASSPRDSYNSPLHF	TGTGCCAGCAGCCCCCGGGACAGCTATAATTCACCCCTCCACTTT
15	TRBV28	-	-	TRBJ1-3	CASIPPGLSGNTIYF	TGTGCCAGCATCCCCCCGGGACTATCTGGAAACACCATATATTTT
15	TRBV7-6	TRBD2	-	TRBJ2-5	CASSLNGGMRETQYF	TGTGCCAGCAGCTTAAACGGGGGGATGAGGGAGACCCAGTACTTC
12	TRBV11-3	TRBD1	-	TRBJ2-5	CASSGTAETQYF	TGTGCCAGCAGCGGGACAGCCGAGACCCAGTACTTC
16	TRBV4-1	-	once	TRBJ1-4	CASSQDLPAGEEKLFF	TGCGCCAGCAGCCAAGATCTTCCAGCGGGGGAAGAAAAACTGTTTTTT
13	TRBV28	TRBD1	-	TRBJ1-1	CASGVQGVAEAFF	TGTGCCAGCGGGGTACAGGGGGTAGCTGAAGCTTTCTTT
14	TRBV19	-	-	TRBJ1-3	CASSPGTSGNTIYF	TGTGCCAGTAGTCCAGGGACTTCTGGAAACACCATATATTTT
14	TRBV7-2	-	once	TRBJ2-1	CASSLRRDLDEQFF	TGTGCCAGCAGCTTACGGCGGGATCTCGATGAGCAGTTCTTC
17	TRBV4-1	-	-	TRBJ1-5	CASSQEISGVSNQPQHF	TGCGCCAGCAGCCAAGAGATAAGCGGGGTTAGCAATCAGCCCCAGCATTTT
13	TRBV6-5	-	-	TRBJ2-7	CASRSLGSYEQYF	TGTGCCAGCCGGTCTCTTGGCTCCTACGAGCAGTACTTC
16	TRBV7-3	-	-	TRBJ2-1	CASSLIWGGGMDEQFF	TGTGCCAGCAGCTTAATCTGGGGGGGCGGGATGGATGAGCAGTTCTTC
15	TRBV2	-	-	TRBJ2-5	CASSEAKDWAETQYF	TGTGCCAGCAGTGAAGCCAAGGACTGGGCGGAGACCCAGTACTTC
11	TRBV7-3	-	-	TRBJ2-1	CASSRGNEQFF	TGTGCCAGCTCACGGGGGAATGAGCAGTTCTTC
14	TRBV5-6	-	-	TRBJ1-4	CASSSYYSIRELFF	TGTGCCAGCAGCTCATACTATTCTATTCGGGAACTGTTTTTT
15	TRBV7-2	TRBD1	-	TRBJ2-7	CASSRLGQGWYEQYF	TGTGCCAGCAGCCGCCTTGGACAGGGATGGTACGAGCAGTACTTC
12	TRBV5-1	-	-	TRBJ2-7	CASSLQNGEQYF	TGCGCCAGCAGCCTCCAAAACGGCGAGCAGTACTTC
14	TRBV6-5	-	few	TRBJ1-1	CASRSGQPDTEAFF	TGTGCCAGCAGATCCGGACAGCCGGACACTGAAGCTTTCTTT
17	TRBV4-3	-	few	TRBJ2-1	CASSQDSRGLGGNEQFF	TGCGCCAGCAGCCAAGATTCTCGAGGGCTTGGTGGAAATGAGCAGTTCTTC
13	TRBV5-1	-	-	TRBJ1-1	CASSLERVSEAFF	TGCGCCAGCAGCTTGGAACGGGTATCTGAAGCTTTCTTT
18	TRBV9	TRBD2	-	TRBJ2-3	CASSVLGLAGENTDTQYF	TGTGCCAGCAGCGTATTGGGGCTAGCGGGGGAAAACACAGATACGCAGTATTTT
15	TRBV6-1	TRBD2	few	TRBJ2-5	CASSELAGGPETQYF	TGTGCCAGCAGTGAACTAGCGGGGGGGCCAGAGACCCAGTACTTC
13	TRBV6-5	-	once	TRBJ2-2	CASSYSRVGELFF	TGTGCCAGCAGTTACTCGAGGGTCGGGGAGCTGTTTTTT
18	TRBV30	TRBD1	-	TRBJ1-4	CAWAPGPLYRGRNEKLFF	TGTGCCTGGGCTCCGGGGCCGCTTTACAGGGGGCGTAATGAAAAACTGTTTTTT
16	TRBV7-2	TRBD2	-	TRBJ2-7	CASRAGPSGVGNEQYF	TGTGCCAGCCGTGCGGGTCCTAGCGGGGTAGGAAACGAGCAGTACTTC
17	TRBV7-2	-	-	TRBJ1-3	CASSLVGAGTAGNTIYF	TGTGCCAGCAGCTTAGTTGGCGCAGGAACTGCTGGAAACACCATATATTTT